What follows describes a single TCR beta chain. Its antigen is still unknown. Base qualities are not at hand, and no much larger clone is one base apart. The CDR3 goes from the cysteine to the phenylalanine over 15 residues. Just the 45-base CDR3 DNA is kept, in frame starting at base 1. The germline V gene gives CDR1 as SNHLY and CDR2 as FYNNEI. The V end loses 5 bases and the J end loses 2 bases, and a stretch of 14 bases separates them. Ophthalmopathy patients had moderately to severely active disease, Clinical Activity Score of at least 3, NOSPECS grade of at least 4, and duration under 3 months. Exclusion was applied to patients with uncontrolled infections, other autoimmune diseases, pregnancy or lactation. Diagnoses were established on the basis of clinical symptoms, serum thyroxine and TRAb, thyroid ultrasound, and orbital computed tomography. PBMCs were separated from over 9 ml of fresh peripheral blood using Ficoll-Paque density gradient centrifugation. Total RNA was extracted using Trizol reagent, and RNA quality was assessed on an Agilent 2100 Bioanalyzer.

This entry belongs to a study of T cells in Graves' hyperthyroidism and ophthalmopathy (dated by TCRdb to about 2019). Background for the entire study: Peripheral blood was collected at initial diagnosis, before any treatment. A discovery cohort of 95 to 100 patients, approximately 44 with Graves' ophthalmopathy and fewer than 65 with stable Graves' hyperthyroidism, was used to find distinguishing TCR V-J signatures. Prospective prediction of ophthalmopathy was tested in an independent validation cohort of approximately 19 hyperthyroidism patients and 15 to 17 patients who later progressed to ophthalmopathy. The roughly 91 discovery patients were randomly split 7:3 into training and test sets. In six Graves' hyperthyroidism patients, the study also compared T-cell repertoires from thyroid tissue with T-cell repertoires from blood. Following sampling, methimazole starting at 30 mg daily was given to hyperthyroidism patients, and high-dose intravenous methylprednisolone was given to ophthalmopathy patients. TCR Vbeta CDR3 sequencing of 130 to 150 peripheral blood samples (over 40 ophthalmopathy, 75 to 80 hyperthyroidism and roughly 17 progressor patients) is reported in the paper. Broad study findings and their caveats: In validation, the model predicted progression to ophthalmopathy a median of roughly 6.5 months before onset, with roughly 70% sensitivity and roughly 77% specificity. Sample size was not statistically predetermined, and blinding of investigators to group allocation was not performed. Most expanded thyroid clonotypes (frequency above 0.001) were also found in blood, which suggests that blood repertoires may mirror thyroid immune responses. A model built on a 13 V-J signature distinguished ophthalmopathy from stable hyperthyroidism, reaching approximately 89% sensitivity and 81.08% specificity in cross-validation and 80%/75% in testing.

Amplification of TCR beta CDR3 regions was carried out from RNA transcripts. The first round of RT-PCR for the TCR CDR3 was performed with the HTBI primer set and the Qiagen OneStep RT-PCR kit. Libraries were constructed in a second round of multiplex PCR, after which size selection and purification were carried out. Sequencing of the libraries was done on an Illumina HiSeq2000 using paired-end 100 bp reads. Processing in the source paper ran as follows. SOAPnuke was used to process the raw data, removing reads that contained adapters or uncalled bases, had a mean Phred below 15, or lacked an exact match to the constant primer or identifier. COPE v1.2.5 was used to merge high-quality paired reads, and clonotypes were defined as unique nucleotide sequences. MiTCR v1.1 was used to align clonotypes to the IMGT TRBV, TRBD and TRBJ reference segments. Analysis was restricted to V-J combinations with a frequency above 0.0001, which covered roughly 99% of repertoires. A TCS score was defined as the ratio between F50 (clonal expansion) and ExV (chaos), using BLOSUM62-based TCRdist between CDR3 peptides within each V-J. Welch's t-statistics and random forest reduced some 510 V-J features to around 14, which were used in a naive Bayes classifier (R e1071). The raw public reads went through TCRdb reprocessing: fastp at Q25, MiXCR clone calling, in-frame beta chains kept. Rows with a matching CDR3 protein are joined into one entry that keeps the most common DNA and genes. TCRdb's processing, not the study's, gives the V and J calls here. Counted in this sample were about 460,000 distinct CDR3 sequences; roughly 23% of them appeared once. Roughly 49% of the sample belongs to the ten largest clones.

The rearrangement combines TRBV2 with TRBJ2-3, and the D gene may be TRBD2, 5 bases matching. The origin of this receptor is a woman aged 65 to 85 with Graves' ophthalmopathy. Sequenced sample: blood. The CDR3 is CASSSFLLATDTQYF. The DNA sequence is given as TGTGCCAGCAGTAGTTTTTTGCTAGCCACAGATACGCAGTATTTT.